The present T cell receptor beta chain was sequenced within a study of monozygotic twins with inflammatory bowel disease. There are 16 residues in the CDR3. Germline CDR1 SGHRS, CDR2 YFSETQ. General study results and limits: Patients with IBD had less TCRbeta diversity (inverse Simpson) than their healthy co-twins.

Making cDNA involved eight separate reactions per sample. UMIs that included a 6-nucleotide sample barcode were added by template switching, which took place during cDNA synthesis. TCRalpha along with TCRbeta cDNA was subjected to two nested PCRs lasting about 15 and 9 cycles. TCRdb processed the 5' RACE reads again and assigns one entry to each CDR3 protein, with no DNA. The table lists about 350,000 distinct CDR3 sequences. As regards this clonotype: Its antigen is not known.

Sequenced material: blood. This TCR was sampled from a human donor with ulcerative colitis or Crohn's disease, or a healthy co-twin of an affected twin (not recorded which). The chain links TRBV5-1 to TRBJ2-3; with no DNA, the TCRdb D assignment of TRBD1 cannot be verified. This CDR3 is CASSLGLSKGADTQYF.